Included here is one T cell receptor (beta chain) sequence, with context. Its antigen remains unidentified. A much larger clone differs by one base, so this may be a read error. The source of the sample is a study of T cells in Graves' hyperthyroidism and ophthalmopathy. RNA transcripts served as the template for amplifying TCR beta CDR3 regions. HTBI primers were the set used in a first-round RT-PCR of the TCR CDR3. Each CDR3 protein is one row after TCRdb ran MiXCR on the multiplex PCR reads. The table records almost 600,000 distinct CDR3 sequences, just over 45% of them present only once. CDR1 and CDR2 from the germline V gene are SGHRS and YFSETQ. Trimming took 1 base from V and 4 from J, leaving 14 bases between them. The CDR3 runs 16 residues. The authors deemed Graves' hyperthyroidism stable absent ophthalmopathy progression within 18 months. Findings of the study overall: The model predicted ophthalmopathy a median around 6 months before onset.

This TCR was recovered from a woman under 30 with Graves' hyperthyroidism. This chain joins TRBV5-1 and TRBJ2-2; D gene unclear. Sample: peripheral blood or thyroid tissue (not recorded which). DNA for the CDR3: TGCGCCAGCAGCTTGTTGGCGAACTTTAGCACCGGGGAGCTGTTTTTT. This translates into CASSLLANFSTGELFF.